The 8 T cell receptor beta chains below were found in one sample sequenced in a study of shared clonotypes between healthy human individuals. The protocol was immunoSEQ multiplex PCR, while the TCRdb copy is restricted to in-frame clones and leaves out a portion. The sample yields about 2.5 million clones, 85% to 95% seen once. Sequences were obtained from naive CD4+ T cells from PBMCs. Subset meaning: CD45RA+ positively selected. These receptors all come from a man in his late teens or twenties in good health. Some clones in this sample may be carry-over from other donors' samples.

The CDR3 spells CASSPRTGTQPQHF. The CDR3 DNA is TGCGCCAGCAGCCCCAGGACAGGGACTCAGCCCCAGCATTTT. The J gene is TRBJ1-5, the V gene TRBV5-1; TRBD1 agrees at 8 bases. V shed 4 bases, J shed 6 bases, and the junction held 6 bases outside the gene matches. The germline gives CDR1 SGHRS, CDR2 YFSETQ. The CDR3 sequence is 14 residues long.

CDR3 region: CASRLGRGALSYTF. Written as DNA, the CDR3 is TGTGCCAGCAGATTGGGACGGGGGGCGTTAAGCTACACCTTC. The V gene is TRBV28, the J gene TRBJ1-2; maybe TRBD1 (6 bases). Germline V gene lookup returns CDR1 MDHEN and CDR2 SYDVKM. Trimming pared 6 bases from V and 9 bases from J, leaving 20 bases between. CDR3 length equals 14 residues.

The DNA of the CDR3 is TGTGCCAGCAGCCAAGCCGGCCAGGCGTACTCTGGGGCCAACGTCCTGACTTTC. It codes for CASSQAGQAYSGANVLTF. The chain links TRBV14 to TRBJ2-6; D remains ambiguous. The CDR3 length is 18 residues. CDR1 and CDR2 (germline): SGHDN, FVKESK. The germline V and J ends were trimmed by 1 base and 0 bases, with 13 bases remaining between them.

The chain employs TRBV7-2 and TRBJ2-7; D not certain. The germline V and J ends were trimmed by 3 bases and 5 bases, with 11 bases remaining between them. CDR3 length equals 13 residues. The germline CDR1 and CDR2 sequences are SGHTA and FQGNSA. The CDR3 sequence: CASSFVVINEQYF. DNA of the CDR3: TGTGCCAGCAGCTTCGTGGTCATCAACGAGCAGTACTTC.

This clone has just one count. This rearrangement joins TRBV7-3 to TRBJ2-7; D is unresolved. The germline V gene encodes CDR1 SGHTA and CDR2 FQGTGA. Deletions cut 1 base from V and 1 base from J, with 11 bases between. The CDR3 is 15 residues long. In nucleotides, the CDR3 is TGTGCCAGCAGCTTAAATCCGGCGGCATCCTACGAGCAGTACTTC. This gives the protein CASSLNPAASYEQYF.

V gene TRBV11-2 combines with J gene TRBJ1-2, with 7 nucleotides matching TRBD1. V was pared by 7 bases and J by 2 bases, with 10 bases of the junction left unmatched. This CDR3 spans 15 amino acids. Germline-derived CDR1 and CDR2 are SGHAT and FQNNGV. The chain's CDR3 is CASTKTRDSNYGYTF. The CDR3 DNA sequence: TGTGCCAGCACCAAAACGAGGGACAGCAACTATGGCTACACCTTC. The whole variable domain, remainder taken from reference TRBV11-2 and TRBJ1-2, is EAGVAQSPRYKIIEKRQSVAFWCNPISGHATLYWYQQILGQGPKLLIQFQNNGVVDDSQLPKDRFSAERLKGVDSTLKIQPAKLEDSAVYLCASTKTRDSNYGYTFGSGTRLTVV.

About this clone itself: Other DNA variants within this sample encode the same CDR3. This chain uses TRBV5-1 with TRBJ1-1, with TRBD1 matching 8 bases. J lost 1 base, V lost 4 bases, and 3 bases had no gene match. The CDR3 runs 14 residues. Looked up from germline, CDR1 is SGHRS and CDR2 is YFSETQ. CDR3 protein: CASSAGTGNTEAFF. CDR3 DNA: TGCGCCAGCAGCGCGGGGACAGGGAACACTGAAGCTTTCTTT.

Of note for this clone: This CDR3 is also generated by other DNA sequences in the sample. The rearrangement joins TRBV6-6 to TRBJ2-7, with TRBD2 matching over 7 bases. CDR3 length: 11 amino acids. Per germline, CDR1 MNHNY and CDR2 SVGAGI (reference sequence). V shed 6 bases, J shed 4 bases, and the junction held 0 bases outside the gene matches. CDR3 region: CASSGGYEQYF. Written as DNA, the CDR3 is TGTGCCAGCAGCGGGGGGTACGAGCAGTACTTC.